The rows below give T cell receptor beta chains drawn from one sample of a study of T cell responses to AZD1222 COVID-19 vaccine. Data came from immunoSEQ multiplex PCR; TCRdb stores just in-frame clones and leaves some out. The table shows just under 95,000 clones, with 70% to 90% occurring only once. This specimen was peripheral blood, taken on day 0 of AZD1222 vaccination. Every receptor here comes from an adult in good health. Both conserved end residues are part of each CDR3. D genes are given only for firm matches. Part of the rows lack a size; the others show once, few, many or a class for expanded clones.

once,TRBJ2-1,-,17,TRBV15,TGTGCCACCAGCAGAGATGTAACGGGACCGCCGGCCAATGAGCAGTTCTTC,CATSRDVTGPPANEQFF
-,TRBJ2-1,TRBD2,17,TRBV15,TGTGCCACCAGCTTGGGCCCGACTAGCGGGAGTATCGGTGAGCAGTTCTTC,CATSLGPTSGSIGEQFF
-,TRBJ1-4,TRBD1,13,TRBV6-5,TGTGCCAGCCTGGGGACAGCTAATGAAAAACTGTTTTTT,CASLGTANEKLFF
-,TRBJ1-6,TRBD1,15,TRBV7-2,TGTGCCAGCAGCTCCGGGACAGGGACAAATTCACCCCTCCACTTT,CASSSGTGTNSPLHF
-,TRBJ2-5,-,12,TRBV12-3/TRBV12-4,TGTGCCACCAGGAAGGGTTCGGAGACCCAGTACTTC,CATRKGSETQYF
-,TRBJ2-4,-,16,TRBV27,TGTGCCAGCAGTTTATTTACAGGACTAGCCAAAAACATTCAGTACTTC,CASSLFTGLAKNIQYF
-,TRBJ2-7,-,14,TRBV5-1,TGCGCCAGCAGCTTGTACTCACGATCCTACGAGCAGTACTTC,CASSLYSRSYEQYF
-,TRBJ1-1,-,15,TRBV19,TGTGCCAGTAGTATTGCCGAGGGGGTACTCACTGAAGCTTTCTTT,CASSIAEGVLTEAFF
-,TRBJ1-4,-,15,TRBV7-2,TGTGCCAGCAGCTCAACACAGGGTACTAATGAAAAACTGTTTTTT,CASSSTQGTNEKLFF
once,TRBJ1-2,TRBD1,13,TRBV2,TGTGCCAGCGGGCTGGGACAGTATTATGGCTACACCTTC,CASGLGQYYGYTF
-,TRBJ2-2,-,14,TRBV9,TGTGCCAGCAGCGTAAGCGGCGACACCGGGGAGCTGTTTTTT,CASSVSGDTGELFF
-,TRBJ2-5,TRBD2,16,TRBV9,TGTGCCAGCAGCGTAGCTAGCGGGAGGGGTCAAGAGACCCAGTACTTC,CASSVASGRGQETQYF
-,TRBJ2-7,-,13,TRBV19,TGTGCCAGTAGTCTTCGACAGAACTACGAGCAGTACTTC,CASSLRQNYEQYF
-,TRBJ1-1,-,16,TRBV7-3,TGTGCCAGCAGCCTGAGGGGAGGCAGGGCGAACACTGAAGCTTTCTTT,CASSLRGGRANTEAFF
-,TRBJ1-2,-,15,TRBV6-1,TGTGCCAGCAGTGAAGTCCCAGGGATGGACTATGGCTACACCTTC,CASSEVPGMDYGYTF
-,TRBJ1-2,-,13,TRBV28,TGTGCCAGCAGTCCATACAGGGCAGGCGGCTACACCTTC,CASSPYRAGGYTF
-,TRBJ1-4,TRBD1,14,TRBV11-2,TGTGCCAGCACGTCGGACAGGCGGATGGAAAAACTGTTTTTT,CASTSDRRMEKLFF
-,TRBJ2-5,TRBD2,14,TRBV11-1,TGTGCCAGCAGCTTCGGACTAGCCCAAGAGACCCAGTACTTC,CASSFGLAQETQYF
-,TRBJ2-7,TRBD1,14,TRBV6-5,TGTGCCAGCAGTAGCCGCCACAGGGGGTACGAGCAGTACTTC,CASSSRHRGYEQYF
-,TRBJ2-3,TRBD1,13,TRBV6-5,TGTGCCAGTTTCGGACAGGTAGCAGATACGCAGTATTTT,CASFGQVADTQYF
-,TRBJ2-1,-,13,TRBV10-1,TGCGCCAGCAGTGAGCCCGACAGAAATGAGCAGTTCTTC,CASSEPDRNEQFF
-,TRBJ2-7,-,13,TRBV30,TGTGCCTTGGGTGGGGTCCTAGGTGGCGAGCAGTACTTC,CALGGVLGGEQYF
-,TRBJ1-1,-,15,TRBV14,TGTGCCAGCAGCCAAGGGGGGGTAGGAGGCACTGAAGCTTTCTTT,CASSQGGVGGTEAFF
-,TRBJ1-1,-,13,TRBV18,TGTGCCAGCTCACCAAAGACTAACACTGAAGCTTTCTTT,CASSPKTNTEAFF
-,TRBJ2-7,TRBD2,17,TRBV2,TGTGCCAGCAGGGATCCCGGCCAAGCGGGAGGGTCCTACGAGCAGTACTTC,CASRDPGQAGGSYEQYF
-,TRBJ2-3,TRBD2,16,TRBV5-4,TGTGCCAGCAGCTCCGGGACTAGCCCCAGCACAGATACGCAGTATTTT,CASSSGTSPSTDTQYF
-,TRBJ2-7,-,14,TRBV7-8,TGTGCCAGCAGCTTAGACTACGCAGGGCGCGAGCAGTACTTC,CASSLDYAGREQYF
-,TRBJ1-2,-,14,TRBV10-3,TGTGCCATCAGGGAGCACTCGGCGGCCTATGGCTACACCTTC,CAIREHSAAYGYTF
-,TRBJ2-7,-,15,TRBV28,TGTGCCAGCAGTCCCTCCCGGGCCCGTTCCTACGAGCAGTACTTC,CASSPSRARSYEQYF
few,TRBJ1-1,-,15,TRBV5-1,TGCGCCAGCAGCTTGGATGGCAGCAAGAACACTGAAGCTTTCTTT,CASSLDGSKNTEAFF
-,TRBJ2-7,TRBD1,13,TRBV19,TGTGCTTGCCGGGACAGGGGGTCCTACGAGCAGTACTTC,CACRDRGSYEQYF
once,TRBJ1-4,-,12,TRBV28,TGTGCCAGCGGTGGATGGCGGGAAAAACTGTTTTTT,CASGGWREKLFF
-,TRBJ2-3,-,15,TRBV5-1,TGCGCCAGCAGCTTGGTGGCAGGGGGCACAGATACGCAGTATTTT,CASSLVAGGTDTQYF
-,TRBJ2-2,-,18,TRBV11-2,TGTGCCAGCAGCCCCGGTGGGTCGGTCGGACCGAACACCGGGGAGCTGTTTTTT,CASSPGGSVGPNTGELFF
-,TRBJ1-1,TRBD1,12,TRBV6-6,TGTGCCAGCTCAGGGGGCGGAACTGAAGCTTTCTTT,CASSGGGTEAFF
-,TRBJ2-3,-,17,TRBV7-3,TGTGCCAGCAGCGCCAGTTACCGCTCCGAGGAAGCAGATACGCAGTATTTT,CASSASYRSEEADTQYF
once,TRBJ1-3,-,14,TRBV5-1,TGCGCCAGCAGCCTCTCGGGAGTCGCAAACACCATATATTTT,CASSLSGVANTIYF